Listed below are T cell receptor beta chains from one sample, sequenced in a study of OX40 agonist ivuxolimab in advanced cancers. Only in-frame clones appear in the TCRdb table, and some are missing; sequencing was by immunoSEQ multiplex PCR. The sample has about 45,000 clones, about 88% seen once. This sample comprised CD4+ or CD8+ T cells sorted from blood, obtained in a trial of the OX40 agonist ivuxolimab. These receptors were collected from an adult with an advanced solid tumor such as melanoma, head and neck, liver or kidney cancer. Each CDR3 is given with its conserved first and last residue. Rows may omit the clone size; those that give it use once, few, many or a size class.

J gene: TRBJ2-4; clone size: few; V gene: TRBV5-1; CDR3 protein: CASRSGFTANIQYF
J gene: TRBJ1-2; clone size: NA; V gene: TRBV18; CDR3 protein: CASSPGRNYGYTF
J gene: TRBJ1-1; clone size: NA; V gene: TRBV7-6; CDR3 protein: CASSFSPDSGGDTEAFF
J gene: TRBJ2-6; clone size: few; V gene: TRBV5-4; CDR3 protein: CASSTGGSGANVLTF
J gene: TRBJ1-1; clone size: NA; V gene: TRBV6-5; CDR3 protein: CASSYRGAGPEAFF
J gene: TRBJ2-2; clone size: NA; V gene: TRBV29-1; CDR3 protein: CSVQLAGVSDTGELFF
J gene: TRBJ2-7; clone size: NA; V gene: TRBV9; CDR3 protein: CASSIAGGNSYEQYF
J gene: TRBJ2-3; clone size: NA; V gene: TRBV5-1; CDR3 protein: CASSLAREFTDTQYF
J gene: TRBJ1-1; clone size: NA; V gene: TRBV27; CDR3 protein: CASSRRGIRGGSLAFF
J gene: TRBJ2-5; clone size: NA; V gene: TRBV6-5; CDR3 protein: CASSPTRRTQYF
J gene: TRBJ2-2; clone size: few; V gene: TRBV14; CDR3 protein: CASSQDQRLAGAGELFF
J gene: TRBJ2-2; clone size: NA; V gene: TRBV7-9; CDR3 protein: CASSLGGADTGELFF
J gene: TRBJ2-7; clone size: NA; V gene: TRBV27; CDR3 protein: CASSSVGGREYF
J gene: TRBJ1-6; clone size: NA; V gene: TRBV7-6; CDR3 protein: CASSGIGDTGSPLHF
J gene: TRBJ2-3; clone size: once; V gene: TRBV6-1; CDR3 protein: CATLTSAEWDTQYF
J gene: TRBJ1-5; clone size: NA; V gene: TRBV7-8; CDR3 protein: CASSLELVYSNQPQHF
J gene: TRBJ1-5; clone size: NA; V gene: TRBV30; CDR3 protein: CAWSVADSNQPQHF
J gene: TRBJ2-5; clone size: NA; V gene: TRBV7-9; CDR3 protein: CASRPRHQQETQYF
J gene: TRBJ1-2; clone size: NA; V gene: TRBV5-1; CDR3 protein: CASSLALAAGRSYGYTF
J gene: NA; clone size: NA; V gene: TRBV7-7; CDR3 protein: CASSLNYSSSYEQYF
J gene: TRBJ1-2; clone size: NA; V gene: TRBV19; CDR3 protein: CASSSRERNGYTF
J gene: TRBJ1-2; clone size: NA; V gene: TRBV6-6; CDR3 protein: CASSPGTGGQYGYTF
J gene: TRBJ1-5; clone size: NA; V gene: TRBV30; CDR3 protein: CAWGGQGNQPQHF
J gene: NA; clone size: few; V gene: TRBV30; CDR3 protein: CAWSGWGEQYF
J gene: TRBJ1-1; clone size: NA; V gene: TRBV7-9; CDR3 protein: CASSSGQAYTEAFF
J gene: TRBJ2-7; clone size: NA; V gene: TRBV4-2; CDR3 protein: CASSLVGLSTYEQYF
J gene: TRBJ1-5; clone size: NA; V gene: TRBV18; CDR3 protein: CASSRDSDGPQHF
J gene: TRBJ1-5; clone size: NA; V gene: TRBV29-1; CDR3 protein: CSVWTGGLNQPQHF
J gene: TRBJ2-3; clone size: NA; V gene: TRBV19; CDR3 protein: CASSIQRGRTDTQYF
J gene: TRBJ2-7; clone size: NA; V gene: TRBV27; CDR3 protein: CASWERQGAKEQYF
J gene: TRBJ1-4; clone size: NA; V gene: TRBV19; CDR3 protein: CASRPQGTNEKLFF
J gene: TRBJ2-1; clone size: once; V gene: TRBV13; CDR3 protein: CASSLEISGASSYNEQFF
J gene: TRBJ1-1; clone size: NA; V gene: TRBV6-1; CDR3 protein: CASSPWVGTNTEAFF
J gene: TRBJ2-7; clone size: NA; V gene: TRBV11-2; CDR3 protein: CASRPAPRGSSYEQYF
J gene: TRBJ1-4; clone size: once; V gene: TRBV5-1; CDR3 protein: CASSLQPSGAQRSEKLFF
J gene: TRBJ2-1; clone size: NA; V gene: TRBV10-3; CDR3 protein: CAIRDSNYNEQFF
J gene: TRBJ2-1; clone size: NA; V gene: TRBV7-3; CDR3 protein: CASSLRGVGSGRSDEQFF
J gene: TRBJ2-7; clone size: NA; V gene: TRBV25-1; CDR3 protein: CASSRSGGSYEQYF
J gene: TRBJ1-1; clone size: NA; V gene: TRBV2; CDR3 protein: CASSESSMNTEAFF
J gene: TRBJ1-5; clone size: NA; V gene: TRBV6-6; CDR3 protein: CASSRTPGAGEPQHF
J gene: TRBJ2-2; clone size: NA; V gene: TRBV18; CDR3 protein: CASSSGTSGSLEAGELFF
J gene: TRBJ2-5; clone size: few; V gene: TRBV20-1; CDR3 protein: CSAREGETQYF
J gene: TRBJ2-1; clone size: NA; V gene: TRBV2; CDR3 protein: CASNGGIGEQFF
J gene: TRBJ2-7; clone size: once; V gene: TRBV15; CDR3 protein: CATSRGSSGGYEQYF
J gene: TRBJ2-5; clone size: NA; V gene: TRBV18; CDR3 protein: CASSKGQGSGETQYF
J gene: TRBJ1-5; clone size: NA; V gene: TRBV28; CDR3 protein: CASSYGGMSQPQHF